The rows below give T cell receptor beta chains drawn from one sample of a study of blood T cell repertoires in COVID-19. Method: immunoSEQ multiplex PCR; TCRdb's copy keeps in-frame clones and lacks some. The sample carries about 240,000 clones, 75% to 85% recorded once. Sequencing used peripheral blood. The receptor source for this set is a woman aged 80 or older with COVID-19, enrolled during active disease. Each CDR3 is given with its conserved first and last residue. D genes are given only for firm matches. Clone size, where shown, is once, few, many, or a class for clones that have expanded.

size | J | D | V | CDR3 | DNA
- | TRBJ2-2 | - | TRBV28 | CASSLLNGAGELFF | TGTGCCAGCAGTTTATTAAACGGGGCCGGGGAGCTGTTTTTT
- | TRBJ2-7 | - | TRBV18 | CASSLPGAEQYF | TGTGCCAGCTCACTTCCAGGGGCCGAGCAGTACTTC
- | TRBJ1-2 | TRBD1 | TRBV5-8 | CASIPDRVYGYTF | TGTGCCAGCATCCCGGACAGGGTCTATGGCTACACCTTC
- | TRBJ2-1 | TRBD2 | TRBV3-1/TRBV3-2 | CASSQLGTSVNEQFF | TGTGCCAGCAGCCAACTCGGGACTAGTGTCAATGAGCAGTTCTTC
- | TRBJ2-5 | - | TRBV11-2 | CASSSDRETQYF | TGTGCCAGCAGCTCAGATCGGGAGACCCAGTACTTC
- | TRBJ2-5 | - | TRBV7-8 | CASSLEGGKLQETQYF | TGTGCCAGCAGCTTAGAGGGAGGAAAACTTCAAGAGACCCAGTACTTC
- | TRBJ1-1 | - | TRBV18 | CASSGGPRTEAFF | TGTGCCAGCTCGGGGGGACCGCGGACTGAAGCTTTCTTT
few | TRBJ1-1 | TRBD1 | TRBV9 | CASGSGTGMTEAFF | TGTGCCAGCGGCTCCGGGACAGGGATGACTGAAGCTTTCTTT
- | TRBJ2-3 | TRBD2 | TRBV7-9 | CASSSYSGPTDTQYF | TGTGCCAGCAGCTCCTATAGCGGGCCCACAGATACGCAGTATTTT
- | TRBJ1-6 | TRBD1 | TRBV2 | CASKGTGIGSPLHF | TGTGCCAGCAAGGGGACAGGGATAGGTTCACCCCTCCACTTT
- | TRBJ2-3 | - | TRBV25-1 | CASSDVGSDTQYF | TGTGCCAGCAGTGACGTGGGGAGCGATACGCAGTATTTT
- | TRBJ2-7 | - | TRBV2 | CAGSSGGSEQYF | TGTGCCGGATCCAGTGGGGGGAGCGAGCAGTACTTC
few | TRBJ1-2 | - | TRBV29-1 | CSLRWEGNYGYTF | TGCAGCCTAAGGTGGGAGGGGAACTATGGCTACACCTTC
- | TRBJ2-3 | - | TRBV3-1/TRBV3-2 | CASSLRGPDTQYF | TGTGCCAGCAGCCTTCGAGGCCCCGATACGCAGTATTTT
- | TRBJ2-2 | TRBD1 | TRBV3-1/TRBV3-2 | CASSQKTGASTGELFF | TGTGCCAGCAGCCAAAAGACAGGGGCGAGCACCGGGGAGCTGTTTTTT
once | TRBJ1-1 | TRBD1 | TRBV10-1 | CASSNTGGNTEAFF | TGCGCCAGCAGTAACACAGGGGGGAACACTGAAGCTTTCTTT
- | TRBJ2-1 | - | TRBV7-9 | CASSLDSGTFNEQFF | TGTGCCAGCAGCTTGGACTCCGGGACTTTCAATGAGCAGTTCTTC
- | TRBJ2-1 | - | TRBV6-2/TRBV6-3 | CASSYQGAYNEQFF | TGTGCCAGCAGTTACCAGGGCGCTTACAATGAGCAGTTCTTC
- | TRBJ2-3 | - | TRBV4-1 | CASSQERDTGSSTDTQYF | TGCGCCAGCAGCCAGGAAAGGGACACGGGGTCTAGCACAGATACGCAGTATTTT
few | TRBJ1-4 | TRBD1 | TRBV9 | CASSRNRQGGEKLFF | TGTGCCAGCAGTCGTAACAGACAGGGGGGCGAAAAACTGTTTTTT
- | TRBJ2-3 | TRBD2 | TRBV7-2 | CASSLGGAGGTDTQYF | TGTGCCAGCAGCTTAGGGGGAGCGGGGGGGACAGATACGCAGTATTTT
- | TRBJ1-6 | - | TRBV18 | CASSDTLSSPLHF | TGTGCCAGCTCAGACACGCTAAGTTCACCCCTCCACTTT
- | TRBJ1-1 | TRBD1 | TRBV11-3 | CASSSGTVPTEAFF | TGTGCCAGCAGCTCGGGGACAGTCCCCACTGAAGCTTTCTTT
- | TRBJ1-2 | - | TRBV19 | CASNQGNYGYTF | TGTGCCAGTAATCAGGGAAACTATGGCTACACCTTC
- | TRBJ2-5 | - | TRBV19 | CASSSSSGGGETQYF | TGTGCCAGTTCCTCCTCTAGCGGAGGGGGGGAGACCCAGTACTTC
- | TRBJ2-7 | TRBD1 | TRBV7-3 | CASSRGQGSVVYF | TGTGCCAGCAGCCGCGGACAGGGCTCAGTGGTGTACTTC
- | TRBJ2-2 | - | TRBV7-9 | CASSLEGATGELFF | TGTGCCAGCAGCTTAGAAGGGGCCACCGGGGAGCTGTTTTTT